This record covers a single T cell receptor beta chain. In patients chosen for sequencing, flow cytometry had shown CD8+CD57+ cell expansion. The blood sampling took place in patients who had so far received no therapy. Germline values: CDR1 KGHDR, CDR2 SFDVKD. V was pared by 3 bases and J by 8 bases, with 2 bases of the junction left unmatched. The length of the CDR3 is 14 residues. The study profiled TCR beta VDJ and CDR3 using genomic DNA as template. In TCRdb, the reads were re-called with MiXCR into one record per CDR3 protein. The sample holds 150,000 to 170,000 distinct CDR3 sequences, over 50% seen once. The data originate from a study of CD8+CD57+ T cells in acquired aplastic anemia.

The rearrangement links TRBV24-1 to TRBJ2-1, with 11 bases matching TRBD2. Material for sequencing was sorted CD4+, CD8+, or CD8+CD57+ T cells (not recorded which) from PBMCs. The receptor's source is a human donor with aplastic anemia. CDR3 sequence: CATSDTSGSDEQFF. The CDR3 nucleotides are TGTGCCACCAGTGATACTAGCGGGAGCGATGAGCAGTTCTTC.